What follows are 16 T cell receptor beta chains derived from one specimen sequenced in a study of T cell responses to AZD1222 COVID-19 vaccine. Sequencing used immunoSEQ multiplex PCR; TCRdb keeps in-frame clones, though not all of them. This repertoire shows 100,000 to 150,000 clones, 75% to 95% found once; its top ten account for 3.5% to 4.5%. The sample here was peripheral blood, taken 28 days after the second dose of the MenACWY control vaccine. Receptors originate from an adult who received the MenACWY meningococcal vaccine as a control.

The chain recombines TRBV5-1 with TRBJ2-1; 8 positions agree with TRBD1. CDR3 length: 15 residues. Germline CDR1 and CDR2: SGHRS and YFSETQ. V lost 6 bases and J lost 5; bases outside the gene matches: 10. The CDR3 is CASTSGGDRDNEQFF. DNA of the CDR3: TGCGCCAGCACCTCAGGGGGCGATCGGGACAATGAGCAGTTCTTC.

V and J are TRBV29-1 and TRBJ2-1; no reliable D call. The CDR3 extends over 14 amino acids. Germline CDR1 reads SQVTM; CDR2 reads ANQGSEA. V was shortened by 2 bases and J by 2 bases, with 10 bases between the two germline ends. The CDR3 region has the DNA TGCAGCGTTGAATTTTCAGCAACCTACAATGAGCAGTTCTTC. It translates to CSVEFSATYNEQFF.

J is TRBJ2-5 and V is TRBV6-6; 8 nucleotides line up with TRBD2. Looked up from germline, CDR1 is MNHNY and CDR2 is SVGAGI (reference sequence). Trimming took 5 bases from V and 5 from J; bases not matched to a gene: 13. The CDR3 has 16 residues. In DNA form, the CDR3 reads TGTGCCAGCAGTCTTTCCACCGGGACTAGTGGCGAGACCCAGTACTTC. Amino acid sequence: CASSLSTGTSGETQYF.

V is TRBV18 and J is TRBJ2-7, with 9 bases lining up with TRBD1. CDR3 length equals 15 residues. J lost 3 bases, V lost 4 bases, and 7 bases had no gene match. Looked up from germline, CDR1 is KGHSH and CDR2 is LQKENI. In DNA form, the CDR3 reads TGTGCCAGCTCACTGACCGGGACAGGGATCTACGAGCAGTACTTC. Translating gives CASSLTGTGIYEQYF.

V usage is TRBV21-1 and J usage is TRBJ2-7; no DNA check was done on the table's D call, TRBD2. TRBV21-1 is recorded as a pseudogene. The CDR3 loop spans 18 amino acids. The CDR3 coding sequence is TGTGCCAGCAGCAAAGAGTCGGTAGCGGGAGGGCCGGGGTACGAGCAGTACTTC. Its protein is CASSKESVAGGPGYEQYF.

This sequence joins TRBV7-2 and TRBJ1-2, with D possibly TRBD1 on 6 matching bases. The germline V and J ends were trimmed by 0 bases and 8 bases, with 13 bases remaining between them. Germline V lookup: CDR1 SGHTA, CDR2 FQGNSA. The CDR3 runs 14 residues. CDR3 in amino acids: CASSLAQGLYGYTF. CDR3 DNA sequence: TGTGCCAGCAGCTTAGCACAGGGCCTTTACGGCTACACCTTC.

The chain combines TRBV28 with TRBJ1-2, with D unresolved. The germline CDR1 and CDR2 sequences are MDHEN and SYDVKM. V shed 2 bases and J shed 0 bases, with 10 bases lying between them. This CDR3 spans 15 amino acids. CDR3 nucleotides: TGTGCCAGCAGTTTAGGCGTCCGCTCTAACTATGGCTACACCTTC. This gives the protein CASSLGVRSNYGYTF.

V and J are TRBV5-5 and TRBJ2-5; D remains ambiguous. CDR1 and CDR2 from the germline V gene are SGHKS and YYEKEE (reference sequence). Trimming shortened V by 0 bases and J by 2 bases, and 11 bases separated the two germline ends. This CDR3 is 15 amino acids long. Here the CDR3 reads CASSLASYSQETQYF. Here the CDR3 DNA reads TGTGCCAGCAGCTTGGCGTCGTACAGTCAAGAGACCCAGTACTTC.

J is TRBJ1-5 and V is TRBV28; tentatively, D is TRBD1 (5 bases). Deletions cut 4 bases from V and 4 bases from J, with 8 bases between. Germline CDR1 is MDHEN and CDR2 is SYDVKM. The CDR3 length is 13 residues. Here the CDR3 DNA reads TGTGCCAGCAGTTCCCGGGGGAATCAGCCCCAGCATTTT. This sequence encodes CASSSRGNQPQHF.

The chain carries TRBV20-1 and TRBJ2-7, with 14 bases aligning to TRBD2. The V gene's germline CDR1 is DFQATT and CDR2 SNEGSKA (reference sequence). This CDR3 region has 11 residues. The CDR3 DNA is TGCAGCTCGGGACTAGCGGGAGAAATGTACTTC. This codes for CSSGLAGEMYF.

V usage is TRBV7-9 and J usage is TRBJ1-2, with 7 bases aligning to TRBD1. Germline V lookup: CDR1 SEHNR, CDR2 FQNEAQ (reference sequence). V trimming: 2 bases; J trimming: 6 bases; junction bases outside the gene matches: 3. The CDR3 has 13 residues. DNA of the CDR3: TGTGCCAGCAGCTTACAGGGGGTCGATGGCTACACCTTC. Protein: CASSLQGVDGYTF.

The CDR3 region has the DNA TGTGCCAGCAGAGTCAGGGGCCCCTATGGCTACACCTTC. This encodes CASRVRGPYGYTF. The chain uses TRBV2 and TRBJ1-2, with D possibly matching TRBD1 (6 bases). V was pared by 6 bases and J by 4 bases, with 12 bases between. CDR1 is SNHLY and CDR2 is FYNNEI in the germline V gene. The CDR3 extends over 13 amino acids.

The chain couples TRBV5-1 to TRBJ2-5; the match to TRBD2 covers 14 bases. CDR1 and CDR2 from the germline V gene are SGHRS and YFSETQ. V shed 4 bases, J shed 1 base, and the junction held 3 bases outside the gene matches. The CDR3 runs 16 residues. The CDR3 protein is CASSTGTSGGQETQYF. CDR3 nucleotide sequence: TGCGCCAGCAGCACCGGGACTAGCGGGGGCCAAGAGACCCAGTACTTC.

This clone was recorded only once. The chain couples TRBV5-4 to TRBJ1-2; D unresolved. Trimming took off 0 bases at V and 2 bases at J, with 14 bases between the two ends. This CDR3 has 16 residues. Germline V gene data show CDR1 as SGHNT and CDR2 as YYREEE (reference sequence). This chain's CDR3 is CASSLDLGSTNYGYTF. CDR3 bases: TGTGCCAGCAGCTTGGATCTGGGGTCAACAAACTATGGCTACACCTTC.

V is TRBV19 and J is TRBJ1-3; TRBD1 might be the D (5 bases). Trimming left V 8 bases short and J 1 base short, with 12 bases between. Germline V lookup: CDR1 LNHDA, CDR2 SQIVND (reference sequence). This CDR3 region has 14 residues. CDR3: CASRWEGSGNTIYF. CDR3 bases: TGTGCCAGTCGATGGGAGGGGTCTGGAAACACCATATATTTT. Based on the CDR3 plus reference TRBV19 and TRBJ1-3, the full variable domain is DGGITQSPKYLFRKEGQNVTLSCEQNLNHDAMYWYRQDPGQGLRLIYYSQIVNDFQKGDIAEGYSVSREKKESFPLTVTSAQKNPTAFYLCASRWEGSGNTIYFGEGSWLTVV.

The CDR3 sequence is CASSQHGLAGGQINEQFF. In nucleotides, the CDR3 is TGTGCCAGCAGCCAACATGGACTAGCGGGGGGGCAGATCAATGAGCAGTTCTTC. V usage is TRBV3-1 (or the pseudogene TRBV3-2) and J usage is TRBJ2-1; TRBD2 matches at 15 bases. The J segment lost 6 bases and the V segment lost 2 bases, leaving 8 bases of the junction unmatched. The germline V gene has CDR1 LGHDT and CDR2 YNNKEL (reference sequence). The CDR3 contains 18 residues.